Listed here is a single T cell receptor (beta chain). Its antigen is not identified. The time point is: neoterminal ileum biopsy at postoperative endoscopy, about 6 months after surgery. CDR3 length equals 17 residues. J gave up 2 bases and V 5 bases, and 15 bases lay outside the gene matches. The germline V gene has CDR1 SGHNT and CDR2 YENEEA. These data are taken from a study of T cell repertoires in ileal Crohn's disease. Clones were read by immunoSEQ multiplex PCR, and TCRdb kept only the in-frame ones, dropping some. The data contain about 59,000 clones, approximately 88% of them singletons. Study findings and constraints: Postoperative endoscopy occurred within one year, median approximately 7.5 months. High-frequency clones were more common in sorted CD8 than CD4 cells.

This receptor was obtained from an adult with Crohn's disease. Sequenced input: ileal tissue. The chain uses TRBV11-3 and TRBJ2-7; TRBD2 matches at 7 bases. Here the CDR3 DNA reads TGTGCCAGCAGCCCCCAGTTTTGGACTAGGGGCGCCTACGAGCAGTACTTC. This translates into CASSPQFWTRGAYEQYF.